Included here is one T cell receptor beta chain sequence, with context. Its antigen remains unidentified. Cryopreserved PBMCs were CD4-enriched, then split into naive and memory cells. For about nine days, around 100,000 sorted CD4+ cells grew with T cell-depleted PBMCs and CEF. This record comes from a study of CD4 T cells in relation to SARS-CoV-2 and coronaviruses. Study as a whole: ViraFEST: approximately nine-day antigen culture of PBMCs, then TCR beta CDR3 sequencing.

Naive and memory CD4+ T cells were cultured with CEF, then survey-sequenced. Data came from immunoSEQ multiplex PCR; TCRdb stores just in-frame clones and leaves some out. The data hold tens of thousands of clones, with around four fifths observed a single time. CDR3 length equals 14 residues. The V end was cut by 1 base, the J end by 5 bases, with 11 bases between. Germline assignment: CDR1 LGHDT and CDR2 YNNKEL (reference sequence). The V and J genes are TRBV3-1 (or the pseudogene TRBV3-2) and TRBJ2-5; D is uncertain. The clonotype originates from an adult with COVID-19. The sample was memory CD4+ T cells from PBMCs, cultured in vitro. CDR3 sequence reads: CASSQVIGGETQYF. CDR3 bases: TGTGCCAGCAGCCAAGTAATAGGTGGGGAGACCCAGTACTTC.